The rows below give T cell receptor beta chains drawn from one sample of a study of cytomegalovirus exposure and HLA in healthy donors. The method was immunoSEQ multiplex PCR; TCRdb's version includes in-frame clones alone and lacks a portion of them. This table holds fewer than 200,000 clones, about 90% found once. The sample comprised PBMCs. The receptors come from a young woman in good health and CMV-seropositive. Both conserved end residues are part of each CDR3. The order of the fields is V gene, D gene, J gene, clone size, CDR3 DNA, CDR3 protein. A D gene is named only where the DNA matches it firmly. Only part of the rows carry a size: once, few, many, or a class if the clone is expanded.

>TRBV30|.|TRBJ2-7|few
TGTGCCTGGAGTGTACGCGGGACAGTCTCCTACGAGCAGTACTTC
CAWSVRGTVSYEQYF
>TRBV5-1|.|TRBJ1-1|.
TGCGCCAGCAGCTTGTATGGCAGGGCGAAAGAAACTGAAGCTTTCTTT
CASSLYGRAKETEAFF
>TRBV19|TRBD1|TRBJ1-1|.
TGTGCCAGTATCCTAACAGGGGGTGACACTGAAGCTTTCTTT
CASILTGGDTEAFF
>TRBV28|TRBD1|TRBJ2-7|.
TGTGCCAGCAGTTTATACGGGACAGGCGTTGAGGAGCAGTACTTC
CASSLYGTGVEEQYF
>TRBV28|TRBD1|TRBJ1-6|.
TGTGCCAGCCTTAGACAGGGGTTTTCACCCCTCCACTTT
CASLRQGFSPLHF
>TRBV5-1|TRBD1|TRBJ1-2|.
TGCGCCAGCAGCTATGGACAGGGGGCGGCGGGGGACTATGGCTACACCTTC
CASSYGQGAAGDYGYTF
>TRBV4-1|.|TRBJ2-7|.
TGCGCCAGCAGCCCGGTGGGAGCCCGCTCCTACGAGCAGTACTTC
CASSPVGARSYEQYF
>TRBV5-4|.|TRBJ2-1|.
TGTGCCAGCAGCTGGATGGGGCTAGCGTCCTACAATGAGCAGTTCTTC
CASSWMGLASYNEQFF
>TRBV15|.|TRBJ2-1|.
TGTGCCACCAGCAGAGATCTCCGGAATGAGCAGTTCTTC
CATSRDLRNEQFF
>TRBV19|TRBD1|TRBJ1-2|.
TGTGCCAGTAGACTCGGACAGGAAGCTAACTATGGCTACACCTTC
CASRLGQEANYGYTF
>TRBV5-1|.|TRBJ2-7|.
TGCGCCAGCAGCTCCCATTTGGGGAAAAGCGGAAGCTCCTACGAGCAGTACTTC
CASSSHLGKSGSSYEQYF
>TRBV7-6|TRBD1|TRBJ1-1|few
TGTGCCAGCAGAACAGGGGGAACTGAAGCTTTCTTT
CASRTGGTEAFF
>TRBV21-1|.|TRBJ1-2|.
TGTGCCAGCACTGACAGTCCCACGGATGGCTACACCTTC
CASTDSPTDGYTF
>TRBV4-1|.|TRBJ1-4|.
TGCGCCAGCAGCCAAGCAACCCCCACCGGGACTAAAAATGAAAAACTGTTTTTT
CASSQATPTGTKNEKLFF
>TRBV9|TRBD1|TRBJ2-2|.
TGTGCCAGCAGCGGATCCGGGACAGGGGGTTCCGGGGAGCTGTTTTTT
CASSGSGTGGSGELFF
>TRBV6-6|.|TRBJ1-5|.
TGTGCCAGCAGTTACTCGAATCAGTACAATCAGCCCCAGCATTTT
CASSYSNQYNQPQHF
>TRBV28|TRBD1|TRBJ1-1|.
TGTGCCAGCAGTCCCCGGACAGGGGTTGGGGACACTGAAGCTTTCTTT
CASSPRTGVGDTEAFF
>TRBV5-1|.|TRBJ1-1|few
TGCGCCAGCAGCTCAGGGAACTTGAACACTGAAGCTTTCTTT
CASSSGNLNTEAFF
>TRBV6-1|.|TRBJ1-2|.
TGTGCCAGCAGTGCTTACGAGGTTGGGGGGATGGGCTACACCTTC
CASSAYEVGGMGYTF
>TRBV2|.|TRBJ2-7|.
TGTGCCAGCAGTGTGGTGGAGACCTACGAGCAGTACTTC
CASSVVETYEQYF
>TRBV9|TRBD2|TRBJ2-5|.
TGTGCCAGCAGCGTTGGACTAGCGGGGGAGGGGGAGACCCAGTACTTC
CASSVGLAGEGETQYF
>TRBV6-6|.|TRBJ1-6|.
TGTGCCAGCAGCATCCAGGGTTTTTTCAATTCACCCCTCCACTTT
CASSIQGFFNSPLHF
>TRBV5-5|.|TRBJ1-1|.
TGTGCCAGCAGCTTAGGCGGGATGAACACTGAAGCTTTCTTT
CASSLGGMNTEAFF
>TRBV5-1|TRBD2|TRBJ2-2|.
TGCGCCAGCAGCTTGGCTAGCGGGAGCACCGGGGAGCTGTTTTTT
CASSLASGSTGELFF
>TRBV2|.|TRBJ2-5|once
TGTGCCAGCAGTGAAGATGATGGAGGGTGGGGGACGGAGACCCAGTACTTC
CASSEDDGGWGTETQYF
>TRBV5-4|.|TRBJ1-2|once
TGTGCCAGCAGCTTGGTAGTGAATCGCCTCACCAACTATGGCTACACCTTC
CASSLVVNRLTNYGYTF
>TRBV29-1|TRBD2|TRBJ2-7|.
TGCAGCGTTGCTCCGACTAGCGGGGCCTACGAGCAGTACTTC
CSVAPTSGAYEQYF